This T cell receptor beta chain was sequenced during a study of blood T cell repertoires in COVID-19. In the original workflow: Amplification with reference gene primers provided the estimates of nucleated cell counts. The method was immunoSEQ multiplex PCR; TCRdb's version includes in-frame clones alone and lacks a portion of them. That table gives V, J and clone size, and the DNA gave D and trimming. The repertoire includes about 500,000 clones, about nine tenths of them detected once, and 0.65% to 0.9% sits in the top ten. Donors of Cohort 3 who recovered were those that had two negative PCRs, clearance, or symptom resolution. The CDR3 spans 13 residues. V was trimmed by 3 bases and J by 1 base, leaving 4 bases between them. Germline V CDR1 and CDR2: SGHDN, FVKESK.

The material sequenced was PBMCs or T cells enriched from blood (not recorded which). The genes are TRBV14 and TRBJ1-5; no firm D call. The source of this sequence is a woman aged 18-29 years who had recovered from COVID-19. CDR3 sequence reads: CASSHLSNQPQHF. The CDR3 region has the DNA TGTGCCAGCAGCCATCTAAGCAATCAGCCCCAGCATTTT.